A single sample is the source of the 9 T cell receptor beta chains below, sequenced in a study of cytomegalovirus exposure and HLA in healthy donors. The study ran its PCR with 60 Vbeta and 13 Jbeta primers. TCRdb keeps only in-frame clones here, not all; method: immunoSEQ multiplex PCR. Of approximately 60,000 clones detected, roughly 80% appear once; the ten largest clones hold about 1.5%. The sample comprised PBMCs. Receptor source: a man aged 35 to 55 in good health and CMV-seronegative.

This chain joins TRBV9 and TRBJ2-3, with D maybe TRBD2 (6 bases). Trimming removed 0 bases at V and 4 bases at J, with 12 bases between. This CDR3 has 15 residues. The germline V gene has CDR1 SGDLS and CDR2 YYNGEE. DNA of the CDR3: TGTGCCAGCAGCGTAGGCGGGGTGGCCCCAGATACGCAGTATTTT. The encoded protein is CASSVGGVAPDTQYF.

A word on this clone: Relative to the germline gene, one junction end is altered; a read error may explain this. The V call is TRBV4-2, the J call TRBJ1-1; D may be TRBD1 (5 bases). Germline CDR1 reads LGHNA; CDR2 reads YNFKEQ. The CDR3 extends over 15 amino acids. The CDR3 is CASSQASTAPTDAFF. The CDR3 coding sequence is TGTGCCAGCAGCCAAGCGTCGACAGCACCCACTGATGCTTTCTTT.

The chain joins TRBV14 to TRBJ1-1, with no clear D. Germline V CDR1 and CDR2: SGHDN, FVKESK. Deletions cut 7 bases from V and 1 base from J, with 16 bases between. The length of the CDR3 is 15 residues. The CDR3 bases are TGTGCCAGCAAGGAGGGCTTGGTTGGGAACACTGAAGCTTTCTTT. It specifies CASKEGLVGNTEAFF.

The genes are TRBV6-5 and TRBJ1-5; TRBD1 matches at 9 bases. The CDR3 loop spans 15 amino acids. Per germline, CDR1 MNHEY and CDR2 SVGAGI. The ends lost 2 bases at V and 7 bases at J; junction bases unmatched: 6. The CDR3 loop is CASSYSDRGNQPQHF. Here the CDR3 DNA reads TGTGCCAGCAGTTACAGCGACAGGGGGAACCAGCCCCAGCATTTT.

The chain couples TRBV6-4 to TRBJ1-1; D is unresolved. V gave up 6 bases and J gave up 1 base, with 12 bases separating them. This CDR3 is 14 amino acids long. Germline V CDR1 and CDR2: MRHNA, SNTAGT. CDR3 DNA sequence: TGTGCCAGCAGCCAAGAACCGGGGAACACTGAAGCTTTCTTT. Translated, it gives CASSQEPGNTEAFF.

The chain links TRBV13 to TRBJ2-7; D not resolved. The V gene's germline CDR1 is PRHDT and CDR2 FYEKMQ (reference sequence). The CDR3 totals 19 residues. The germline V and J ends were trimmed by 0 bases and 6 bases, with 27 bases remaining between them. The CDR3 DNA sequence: TGTGCCAGCAGCTTAGGCCGGATAAAATCGGGTAATTCCGGTGGCGAGCAGTACTTC. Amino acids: CASSLGRIKSGNSGGEQYF.

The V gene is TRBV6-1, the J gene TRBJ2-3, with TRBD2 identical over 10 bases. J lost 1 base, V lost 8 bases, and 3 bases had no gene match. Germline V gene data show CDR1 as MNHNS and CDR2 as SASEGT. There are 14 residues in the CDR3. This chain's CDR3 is CASRTSGGTDTQYF. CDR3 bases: TGTGCCAGCCGTACTAGCGGGGGCACAGATACGCAGTATTTT.

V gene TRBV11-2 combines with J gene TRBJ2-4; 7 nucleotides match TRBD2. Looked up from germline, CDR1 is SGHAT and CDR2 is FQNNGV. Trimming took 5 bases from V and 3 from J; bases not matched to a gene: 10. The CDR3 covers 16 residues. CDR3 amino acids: CASSLAFRGVKNIQYF. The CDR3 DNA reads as TGTGCCAGCAGCCTAGCTTTTCGGGGGGTCAAAAACATTCAGTACTTC.

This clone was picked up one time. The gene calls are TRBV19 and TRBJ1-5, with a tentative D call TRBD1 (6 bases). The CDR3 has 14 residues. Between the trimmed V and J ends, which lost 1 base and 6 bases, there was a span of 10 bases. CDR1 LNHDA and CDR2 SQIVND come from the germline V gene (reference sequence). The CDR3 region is CASSIAGDGQPQHF. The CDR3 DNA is TGTGCCAGTAGTATAGCAGGGGATGGTCAGCCCCAGCATTTT.